Each of the 15 T cell receptor beta chains below was sequenced from the same sample in a study of blood T cell repertoires in COVID-19. Sequencing was performed with immunoSEQ multiplex PCR; in TCRdb, only in-frame clones are kept and a portion is missing. The table lists 350,000 to 550,000 clones, around 89% of them singletons. Sequenced input: peripheral blood. The source of these receptors is a woman aged 25-40 years with acute or convalescent COVID-19.

The V and J genes are TRBV12-3 or TRBV12-4 and TRBJ2-1; possibly TRBD2 for D (5 bases). The CDR3 sequence is 12 residues long. V lost 6 bases and J lost 9, with 12 bases in between. The CDR3 DNA is TGTGCCAGCAGCCCCGAGGGAACTGAGCAGTTCTTC. Protein: CASSPEGTEQFF.

V gene TRBV7-8 combines with J gene TRBJ2-3, with 8 bases matching TRBD2. The V segment lost 6 bases and the J segment 4 bases; nucleotides outside the gene matches: 9. This CDR3 contains 15 residues. CDR1 SGHVS and CDR2 FQNEAQ come from the germline V gene. CDR3 loop: CASRPGGPAADTQYF. In DNA form, the CDR3 reads TGTGCCAGCAGACCGGGGGGGCCGGCAGCAGATACGCAGTATTTT.

CDR3 in DNA: TGTGCCAGCAGTTTAGGAGTCAACTATGGCTACACCTTC. Encoded protein: CASSLGVNYGYTF. The chain recombines TRBV27 with TRBJ1-2; D remains ambiguous. The CDR3 is 13 amino acids. Trimming cost V 2 bases and J 2 bases, with 6 bases left between them. Germline V gives CDR1 MNHEY, CDR2 SMNVEV (reference sequence).

V and J are TRBV7-6 and TRBJ2-7; 7 bases fit TRBD1. Germline-derived CDR1 and CDR2 are SGHVS and FNYEAQ. The CDR3 contains 17 residues. V lost 2 bases and J lost 5; bases outside the gene matches: 15. The CDR3 DNA sequence: TGTGCCAGCAGCTTATATTCTGTCGGGACAGCAACTAACGAGCAGTACTTC. Its translation: CASSLYSVGTATNEQYF.

The rearrangement links TRBV6-5 to TRBJ2-5; 7 positions agree with TRBD1. The CDR3 contains 13 residues. V shed 9 bases and J 1 base; nucleotides not matched to a gene: 5. From germline, CDR1 is MNHEY and CDR2 SVGAGI. DNA for the CDR3: TGTGCCAGTTCCGGGACAGTCCAAGAGACCCAGTACTTC. It codes for CASSGTVQETQYF.

The J gene is TRBJ2-1, the V gene TRBV2, with unresolved D. Trimming took 4 bases from V and 0 from J, leaving 10 bases between them. Germline loops: CDR1 SNHLY, CDR2 FYNNEI. The CDR3 extends over 15 amino acids. The chain's CDR3 is CASSVPASSYNEQFF. The CDR3 DNA sequence: TGTGCCAGCAGTGTGCCAGCGAGCTCCTACAATGAGCAGTTCTTC.

V and J are TRBV7-2 and TRBJ2-1, with 8 nucleotides matching TRBD2. The CDR3 is 17 amino acids. V lost 1 base, J lost 0 bases, and 5 bases stayed unmatched. The V gene's germline CDR1 is SGHTA and CDR2 FQGNSA. The CDR3 here is CASSLVAGGLSYNEQFF. The CDR3 region has the DNA TGTGCCAGCAGCTTAGTGGCGGGGGGACTCTCCTACAATGAGCAGTTCTTC.

The V gene is TRBV11-2, the J gene TRBJ1-3; D is possibly TRBD1 (6 bases). This CDR3 is 14 amino acids long. From germline, CDR1 is SGHAT and CDR2 FQNNGV. V was pared by 6 bases and J by 5 bases, with 14 bases between. The CDR3 loop is CASSSPGTRNTIYF. The CDR3 DNA reads TGTGCCAGCAGTTCACCCGGGACAAGAAACACCATATATTTT. Variable domain in full (rest from reference TRBV11-2 and TRBJ1-3): EAGVAQSPRYKIIEKRQSVAFWCNPISGHATLYWYQQILGQGPKLLIQFQNNGVVDDSQLPKDRFSAERLKGVDSTLKIQPAKLEDSAVYLCASSSPGTRNTIYFGEGSWLTVV.

The chain links TRBV4-1 to TRBJ2-4, with D tentatively TRBD1 (5 bases). Per germline, CDR1 MGHRA and CDR2 YSYEKL. The V end was cut by 1 base, the J end by 5 bases, with 12 bases between. The CDR3 consists of 15 residues. The CDR3 here is CASSQATGGENIQYF. For the CDR3, the DNA is TGCGCCAGCAGCCAAGCTACAGGCGGAGAAAACATTCAGTACTTC.

The genes are TRBV6-5 and TRBJ2-2; 7 bases are a match to TRBD1. The CDR3 totals 12 residues. From germline, CDR1 is MNHEY and CDR2 SVGAGI. Trimming took 7 bases from V and 6 from J; bases not matched to a gene: 2. DNA of the CDR3: TGTGCCAGCAAACAGGGGCCCGGGGAGCTGTTTTTT. Its protein product is CASKQGPGELFF.

The chain couples TRBV29-1 to TRBJ2-5, with D hard to call. V shed 4 bases and J shed 1 base, with 7 bases lying between them. CDR1 SQVTM and CDR2 ANQGSEA come from the germline V gene. This CDR3 has 12 residues. For the CDR3, the DNA is TGCAGCGTTGTTGGCGGCCAAGAGACCCAGTACTTC. It encodes CSVVGGQETQYF.

V and J are TRBV30 and TRBJ1-1; maybe TRBD1 (5 bases). The CDR3 consists of 11 residues. The germline V gene encodes CDR1 GTSNPN and CDR2 SVGIG (reference sequence). V was shortened by 7 bases and J by 7 bases, with 13 bases between the two germline ends. CDR3 amino acids: CASPGRGEAFF. Written as DNA, the CDR3 is TGTGCCTCCCCGGGGAGGGGTGAAGCTTTCTTT.

The rearrangement joins TRBV7-8 to TRBJ1-3, with 9 bases fitting TRBD1. The V gene's germline CDR1 is SGHVS and CDR2 FQNEAQ. Germline trimming cut 5 bases from V and 4 bases from J; bases unmatched to any gene: 12. The CDR3 covers 17 residues. CDR3 in amino acids: CASSPDRDRVIGNTIYF. The CDR3 DNA reads as TGTGCCAGCAGCCCAGACCGGGACAGGGTAATAGGAAACACCATATATTTT. The complete variable domain, with remaining parts taken from reference TRBV7-8 and TRBJ1-3, reads GAGVSQSPRYKVAKRGQDVALRCDPISGHVSLFWYQQALGQGPEFLTYFQNEAQLDKSGLPSDRFFAERPEGSVSTLKIQRTQQEDSAVYLCASSPDRDRVIGNTIYFGEGSWLTVV.

This clone was seen once. The chain employs TRBV6-6 and TRBJ2-2; a weak D match, TRBD1 (5 bases). Trimming left V 7 bases short and J 9 bases short, with 9 bases between. The CDR3 runs 11 residues. Germline lookup yields CDR1 MNHNY and CDR2 SVGAGI (reference sequence). The CDR3 loop is CASTPGRELFF. CDR3 DNA: TGTGCCAGCACCCCAGGGAGGGAGCTGTTTTTT.

This chain joins TRBV7-8 and TRBJ1-1; TRBD1 might be the D (6 bases). The CDR3 has 15 residues. Per germline, CDR1 SGHVS and CDR2 FQNEAQ. The ends were cut back, 1 base at V and 3 bases at J, with 12 bases in the middle. The CDR3 is CASSLVVGGDTEAFF. The CDR3 nucleotides are TGTGCCAGCAGCTTAGTAGTAGGGGGGGACACTGAAGCTTTCTTT.